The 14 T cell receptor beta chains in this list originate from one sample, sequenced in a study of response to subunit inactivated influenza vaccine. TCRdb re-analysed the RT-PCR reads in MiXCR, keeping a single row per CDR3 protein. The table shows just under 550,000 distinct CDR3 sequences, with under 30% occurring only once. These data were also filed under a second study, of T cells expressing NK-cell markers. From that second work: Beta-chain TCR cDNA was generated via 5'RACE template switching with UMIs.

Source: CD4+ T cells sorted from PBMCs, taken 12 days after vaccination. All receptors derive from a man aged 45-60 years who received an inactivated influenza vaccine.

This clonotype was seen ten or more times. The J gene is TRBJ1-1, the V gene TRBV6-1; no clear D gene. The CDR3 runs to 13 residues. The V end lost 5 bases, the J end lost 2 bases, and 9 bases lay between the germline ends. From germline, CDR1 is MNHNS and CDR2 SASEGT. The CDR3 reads CASSTRANTEAFF. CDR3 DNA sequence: TGTGCCAGCAGTACCCGGGCCAACACTGAAGCTTTCTTT.

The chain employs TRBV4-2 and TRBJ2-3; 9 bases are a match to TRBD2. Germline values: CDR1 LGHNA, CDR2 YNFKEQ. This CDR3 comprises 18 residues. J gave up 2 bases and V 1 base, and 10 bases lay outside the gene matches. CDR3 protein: CASSQVSLAGILTDTQYF. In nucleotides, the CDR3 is TGTGCCAGCAGCCAAGTATCCCTAGCGGGGATACTCACAGATACGCAGTATTTT.

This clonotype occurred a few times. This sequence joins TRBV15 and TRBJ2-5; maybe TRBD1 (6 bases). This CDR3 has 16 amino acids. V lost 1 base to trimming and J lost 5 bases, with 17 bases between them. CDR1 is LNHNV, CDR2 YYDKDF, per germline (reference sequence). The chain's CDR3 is CATSRGAGEGLETQYF. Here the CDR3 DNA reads TGTGCCACCAGCAGAGGCGCAGGGGAAGGTTTGGAGACCCAGTACTTC.

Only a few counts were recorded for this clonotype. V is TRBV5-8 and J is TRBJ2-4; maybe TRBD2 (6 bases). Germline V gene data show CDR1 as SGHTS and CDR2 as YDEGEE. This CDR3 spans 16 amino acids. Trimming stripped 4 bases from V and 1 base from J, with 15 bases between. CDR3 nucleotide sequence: TGTGCCAGCAGCCAGCCGGGGGTCGCGGCCAAAAACATTCAGTACTTC. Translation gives CASSQPGVAAKNIQYF.

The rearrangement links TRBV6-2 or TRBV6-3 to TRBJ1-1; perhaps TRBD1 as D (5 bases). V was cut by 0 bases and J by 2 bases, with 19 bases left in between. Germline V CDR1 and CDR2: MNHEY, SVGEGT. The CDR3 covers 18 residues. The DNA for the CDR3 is TGTGCCAGCAGTTACTCGACCCCCCGTCGCGACAGAAACACTGAAGCTTTCTTT. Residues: CASSYSTPRRDRNTEAFF.

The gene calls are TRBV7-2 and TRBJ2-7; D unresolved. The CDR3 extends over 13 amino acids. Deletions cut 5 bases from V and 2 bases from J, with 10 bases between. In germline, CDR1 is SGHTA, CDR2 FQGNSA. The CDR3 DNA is TGTGCCAGCAGCCCAGGCTCGCCCTACGAGCAGTACTTC. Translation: CASSPGSPYEQYF. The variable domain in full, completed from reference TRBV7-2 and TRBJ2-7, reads GAGVSQSPSNKVTEKGKDVELRCDPISGHTALYWYRQSLGQGLEFLIYFQGNSAPDKSGLPSDRFSAERTGGSVSTLTIQRTQQEDSAVYLCASSPGSPYEQYFGPGTRLTVT.

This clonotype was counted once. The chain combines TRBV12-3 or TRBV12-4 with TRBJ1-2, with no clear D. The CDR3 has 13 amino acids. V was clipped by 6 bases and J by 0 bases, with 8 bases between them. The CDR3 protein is CASSTLTNYGYTF. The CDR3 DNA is TGTGCCAGCAGCACTTTAACTAACTATGGCTACACCTTC.

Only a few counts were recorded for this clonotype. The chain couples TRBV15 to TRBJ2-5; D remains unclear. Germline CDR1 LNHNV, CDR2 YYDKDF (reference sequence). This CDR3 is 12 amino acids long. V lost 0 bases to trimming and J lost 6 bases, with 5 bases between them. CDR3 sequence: CATSRDIQTQYF. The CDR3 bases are TGTGCCACCAGCAGAGATATCCAGACCCAGTACTTC.

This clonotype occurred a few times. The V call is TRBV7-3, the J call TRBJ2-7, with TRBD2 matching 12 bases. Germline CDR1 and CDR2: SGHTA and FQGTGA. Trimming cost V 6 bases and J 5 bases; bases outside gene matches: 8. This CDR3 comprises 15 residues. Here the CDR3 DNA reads TGTGCCAGCAGTCCCCTAGCGGGAGGGCCCCACGAGCAGTACTTC. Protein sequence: CASSPLAGGPHEQYF.

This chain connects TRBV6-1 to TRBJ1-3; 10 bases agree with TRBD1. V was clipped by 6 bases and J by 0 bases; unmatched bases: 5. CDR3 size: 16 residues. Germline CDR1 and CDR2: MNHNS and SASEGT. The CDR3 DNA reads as TGTGCCAGCAGGGGGACAGGGGCCCTCTCTGGAAACACCATATATTTT. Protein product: CASRGTGALSGNTIYF.

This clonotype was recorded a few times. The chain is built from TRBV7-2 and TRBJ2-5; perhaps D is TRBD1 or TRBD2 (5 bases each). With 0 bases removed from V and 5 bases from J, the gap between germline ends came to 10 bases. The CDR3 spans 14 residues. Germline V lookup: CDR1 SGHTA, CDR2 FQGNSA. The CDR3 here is CASSLAPGRETQYF. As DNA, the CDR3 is TGTGCCAGCAGCTTAGCCCCGGGGCGCGAGACCCAGTACTTC.

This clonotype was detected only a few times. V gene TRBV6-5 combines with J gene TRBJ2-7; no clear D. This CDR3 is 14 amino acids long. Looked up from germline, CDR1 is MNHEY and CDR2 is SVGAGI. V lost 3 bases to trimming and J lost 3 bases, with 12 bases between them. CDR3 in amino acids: CASSYTPGSYEQYF. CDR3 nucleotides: TGTGCCAGCAGTTATACGCCCGGAAGCTACGAGCAGTACTTC.

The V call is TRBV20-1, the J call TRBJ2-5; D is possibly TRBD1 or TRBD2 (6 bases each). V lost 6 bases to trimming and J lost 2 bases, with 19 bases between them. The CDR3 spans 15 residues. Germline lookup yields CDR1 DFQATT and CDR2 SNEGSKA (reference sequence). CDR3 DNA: TGCAGTGCCACAGAAGGGGGGAAACTACAAGAGACCCAGTACTTC. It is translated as CSATEGGKLQETQYF.

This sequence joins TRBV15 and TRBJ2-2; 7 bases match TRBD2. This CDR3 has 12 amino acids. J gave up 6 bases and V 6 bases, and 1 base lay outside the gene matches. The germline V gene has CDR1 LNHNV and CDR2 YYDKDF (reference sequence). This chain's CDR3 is CATRGGAGELFF. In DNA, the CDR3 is TGTGCCACCAGGGGAGGGGCCGGGGAGCTGTTTTTT.